This T cell receptor (beta chain) was sequenced for a study of beta chain features in type 1 diabetes. Whole-study findings and limits: The naive, central memory and Treg TCRB repertoires showed an apparent similarity that was greater among patients than among healthy donors. Moderate but significant shortening of TCRB CDR3s was recorded in all four CD4+ subsets from Type 1 diabetes patients.

As for this clone: Its antigen is unknown.

The germline V gene has CDR1 MNHEY and CDR2 SVGAGI. The CDR3 sequence is 13 residues long. Unmatched junction bases numbered 11, after V lost 7 bases and J lost 8 bases. Every isolated RNA sample was fully reverse transcribed, so sequencing captured expressed TCRB transcripts. Produced via immunoSEQ multiplex PCR; TCRdb's table is partial and in-frame only. The sample holds around 710,000 clones, roughly 12% seen once. A single heparinised draw of roughly 120 mL on average was taken per donor. The gene calls are TRBV6-5 and TRBJ2-7; 7 nucleotides agree with TRBD1. Source material: naive CD4+ T cells from blood. The sequence derives from a man aged 25 to 40 with type 1 diabetes. The CDR3 sequence: CASTSTGLPQQYF. CDR3 DNA: TGTGCCAGCACTTCGACAGGGCTTCCTCAGCAGTACTTC.